This note documents a single TCR beta chain sequence. One junction end does not reproduce the germline sequence, and a read error may be involved. This sample stems from a study of pediatric ulcerative colitis. During colonoscopy, one to two rectal pinch biopsies were collected. The germline CDR1 and CDR2 sequences are KGHSH and LQKENI. The CDR3 is 13 amino acids. The method was immunoSEQ multiplex PCR; TCRdb's version includes in-frame clones alone and lacks a portion of them. The data show 30,000 or so clones, roughly 81% seen once. What was sequenced was gut tissue. The TCR originated in a boy aged 5-17 years with mild ulcerative colitis. The rearrangement links TRBV18 to TRBJ1-6, with D possibly matching TRBD1 (5 bases). The CDR3 loop is CASSPQDNSPLHF. CDR3 coding DNA: TGTGCCAGCTCCCCACAGGATAATTCACCCCTCCACTTT.